This T cell receptor beta chain derives from a study of T cell responses to AZD1222 COVID-19 vaccine. Profiled with immunoSEQ multiplex PCR; TCRdb holds only in-frame clones, not every one. This sample yields 150,000 or so clones, of which more than 85% are seen a single time; 5.1% belongs to the top ten. Regarding the study as a whole: In a largely white British group with more females than males, clonal diversity was possibly underestimated.

Details on this clone: Antigen unknown.

Germline values: CDR1 SGHTS, CDR2 YDEGEE. This CDR3 spans 14 amino acids. The germline V and J ends were trimmed by 2 bases and 7 bases, with 12 bases remaining between them. The sample was peripheral blood, taken on day 0 of AZD1222 vaccination. The source is an adult in good health. The V gene is TRBV5-8, the J gene TRBJ1-4; no clear D gene. The CDR3 region has the DNA TGTGCCAGCAGCTTAGTCCCCCACGGTGAAAAACTGTTTTTT. Translation: CASSLVPHGEKLFF.